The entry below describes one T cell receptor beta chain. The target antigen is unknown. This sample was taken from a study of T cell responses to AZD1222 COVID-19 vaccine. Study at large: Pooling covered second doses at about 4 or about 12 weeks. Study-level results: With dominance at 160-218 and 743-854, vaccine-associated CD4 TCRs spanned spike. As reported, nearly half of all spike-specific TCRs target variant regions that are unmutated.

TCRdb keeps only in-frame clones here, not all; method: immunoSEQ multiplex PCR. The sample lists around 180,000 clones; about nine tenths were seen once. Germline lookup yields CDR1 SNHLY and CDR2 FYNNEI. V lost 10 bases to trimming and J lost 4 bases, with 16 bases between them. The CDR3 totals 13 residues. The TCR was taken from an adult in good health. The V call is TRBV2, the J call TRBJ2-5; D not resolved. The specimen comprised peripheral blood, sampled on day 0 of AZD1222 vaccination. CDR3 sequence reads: CAKTSATGETQYF. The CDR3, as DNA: TGTGCCAAAACAAGCGCCACGGGAGAGACCCAGTACTTC.